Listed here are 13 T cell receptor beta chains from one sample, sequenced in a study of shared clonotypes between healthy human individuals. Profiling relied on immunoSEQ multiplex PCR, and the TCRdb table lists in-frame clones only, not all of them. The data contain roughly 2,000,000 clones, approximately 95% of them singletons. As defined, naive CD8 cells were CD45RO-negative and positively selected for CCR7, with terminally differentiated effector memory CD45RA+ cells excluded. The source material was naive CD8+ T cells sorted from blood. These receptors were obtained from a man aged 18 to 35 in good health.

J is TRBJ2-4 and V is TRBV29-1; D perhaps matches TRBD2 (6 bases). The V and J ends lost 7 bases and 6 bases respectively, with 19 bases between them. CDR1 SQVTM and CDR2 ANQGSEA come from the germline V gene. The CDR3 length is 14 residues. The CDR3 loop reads CSEGRRGPGNIQYF. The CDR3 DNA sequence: TGCAGCGAGGGAAGGAGGGGTCCGGGAAACATTCAGTACTTC.

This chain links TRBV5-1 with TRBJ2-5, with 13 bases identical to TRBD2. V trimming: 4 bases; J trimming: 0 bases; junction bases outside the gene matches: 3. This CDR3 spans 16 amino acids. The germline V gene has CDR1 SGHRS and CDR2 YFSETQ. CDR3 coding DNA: TGCGCCAGCAGCCAGGGACTAGCGGGGTACCAAGAGACCCAGTACTTC. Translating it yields CASSQGLAGYQETQYF. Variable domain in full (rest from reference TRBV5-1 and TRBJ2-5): KAGVTQTPRYLIKTRGQQVTLSCSPISGHRSVSWYQQTPGQGLQFLFEYFSETQRNKGNFPGRFSGRQFSNSRSEMNVSTLELGDSALYLCASSQGLAGYQETQYFGPGTRLLVL.

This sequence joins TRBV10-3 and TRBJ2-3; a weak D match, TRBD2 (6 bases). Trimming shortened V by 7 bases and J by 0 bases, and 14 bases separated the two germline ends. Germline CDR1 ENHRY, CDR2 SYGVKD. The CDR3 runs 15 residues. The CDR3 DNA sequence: TGTGCCATCACGGGGGACCCATCTAGCACAGATACGCAGTATTTT. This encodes CAITGDPSSTDTQYF.

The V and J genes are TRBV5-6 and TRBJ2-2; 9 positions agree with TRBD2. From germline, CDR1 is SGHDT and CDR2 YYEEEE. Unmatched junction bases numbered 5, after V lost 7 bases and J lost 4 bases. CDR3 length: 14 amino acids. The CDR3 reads CASRSGGGTGELFF. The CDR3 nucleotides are TGTGCCAGCCGTAGCGGGGGAGGCACCGGGGAGCTGTTTTTT.

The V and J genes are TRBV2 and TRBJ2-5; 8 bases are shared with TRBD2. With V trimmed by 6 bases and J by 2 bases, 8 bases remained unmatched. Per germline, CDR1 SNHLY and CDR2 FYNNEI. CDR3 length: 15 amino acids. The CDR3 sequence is CASRIETSVQETQYF. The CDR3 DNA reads TGTGCCAGCAGAATCGAGACTAGCGTACAAGAGACCCAGTACTTC.

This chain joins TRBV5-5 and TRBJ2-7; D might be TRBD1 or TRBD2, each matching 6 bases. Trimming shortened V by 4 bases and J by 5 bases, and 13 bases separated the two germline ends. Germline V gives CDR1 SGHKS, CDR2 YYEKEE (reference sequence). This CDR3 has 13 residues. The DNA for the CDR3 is TGTGCCAGCAGCCGAGAGGGGGGCCACGAGCAGTACTTC. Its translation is CASSREGGHEQYF.

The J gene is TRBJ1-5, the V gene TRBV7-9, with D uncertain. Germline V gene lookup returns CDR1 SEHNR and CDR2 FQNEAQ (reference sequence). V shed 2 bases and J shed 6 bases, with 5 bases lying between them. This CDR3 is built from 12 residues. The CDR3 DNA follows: TGTGCCAGCAGCTTATGGGTTCAGCCCCAGCATTTT. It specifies CASSLWVQPQHF.

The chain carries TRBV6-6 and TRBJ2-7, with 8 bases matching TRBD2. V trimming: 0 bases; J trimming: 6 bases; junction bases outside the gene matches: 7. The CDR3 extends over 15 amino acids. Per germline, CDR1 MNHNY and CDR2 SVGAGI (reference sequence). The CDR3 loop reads CASSYSASGRAEQYF. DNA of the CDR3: TGTGCCAGCAGTTACTCCGCTAGCGGGCGGGCCGAGCAGTACTTC.

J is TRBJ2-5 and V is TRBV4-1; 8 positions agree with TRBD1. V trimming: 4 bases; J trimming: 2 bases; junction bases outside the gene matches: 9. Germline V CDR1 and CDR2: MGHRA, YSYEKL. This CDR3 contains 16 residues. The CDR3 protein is CASSPSGQELQETQYF. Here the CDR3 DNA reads TGCGCCAGCAGCCCCTCGGGACAGGAATTACAAGAGACCCAGTACTTC.

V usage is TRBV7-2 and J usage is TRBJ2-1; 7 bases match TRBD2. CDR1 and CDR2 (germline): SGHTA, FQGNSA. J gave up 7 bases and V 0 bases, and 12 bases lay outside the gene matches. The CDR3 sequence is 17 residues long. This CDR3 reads CASSLALASGIGNEQFF. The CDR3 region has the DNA TGTGCCAGCAGCTTAGCCCTCGCTAGCGGCATTGGGAATGAGCAGTTCTTC.

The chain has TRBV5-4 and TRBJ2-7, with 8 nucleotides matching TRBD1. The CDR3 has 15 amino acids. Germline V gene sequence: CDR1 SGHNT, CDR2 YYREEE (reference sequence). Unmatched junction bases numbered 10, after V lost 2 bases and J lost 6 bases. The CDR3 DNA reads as TGTGCCAGCAGCTTTCGGGGACAGGAGCGGCGCGAGCAGTACTTC. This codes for CASSFRGQERREQYF.

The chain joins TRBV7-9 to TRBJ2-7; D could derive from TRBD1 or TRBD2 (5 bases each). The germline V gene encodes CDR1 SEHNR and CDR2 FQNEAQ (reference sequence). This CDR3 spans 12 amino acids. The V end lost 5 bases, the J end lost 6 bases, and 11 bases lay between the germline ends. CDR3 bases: TGTGCCAGCAGCCCCGGGGCCCCCGAGCAGTACTTC. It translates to CASSPGAPEQYF.

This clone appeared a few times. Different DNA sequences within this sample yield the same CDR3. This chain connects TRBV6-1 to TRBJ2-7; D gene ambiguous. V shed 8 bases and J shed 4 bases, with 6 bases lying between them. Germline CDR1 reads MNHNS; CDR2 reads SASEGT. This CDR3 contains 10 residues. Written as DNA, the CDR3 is TGTGCCAGCCGAGATTACGAGCAGTACTTC. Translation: CASRDYEQYF.